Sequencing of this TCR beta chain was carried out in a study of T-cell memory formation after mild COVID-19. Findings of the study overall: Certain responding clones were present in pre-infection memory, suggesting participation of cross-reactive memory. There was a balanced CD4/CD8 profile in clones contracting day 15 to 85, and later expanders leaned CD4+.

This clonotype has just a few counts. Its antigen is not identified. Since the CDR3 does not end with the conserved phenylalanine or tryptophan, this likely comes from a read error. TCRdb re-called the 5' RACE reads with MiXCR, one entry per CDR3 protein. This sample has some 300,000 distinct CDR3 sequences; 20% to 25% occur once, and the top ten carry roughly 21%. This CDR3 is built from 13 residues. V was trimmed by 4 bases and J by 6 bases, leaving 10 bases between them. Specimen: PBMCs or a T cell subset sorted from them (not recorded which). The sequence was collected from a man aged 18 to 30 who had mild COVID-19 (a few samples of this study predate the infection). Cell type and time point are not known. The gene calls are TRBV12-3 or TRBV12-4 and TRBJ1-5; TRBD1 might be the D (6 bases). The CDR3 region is CASSSGGGQPQHL. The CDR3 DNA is TGTGCCAGCAGTTCCGGAGGGGGTCAGCCCCAGCATTTG.